This T cell receptor (beta chain) was identified in a study of control samples from healthy donors and cancer patients. V dropped 7 bases and J dropped 3 bases, with 18 bases sitting between them. Germline CDR1 and CDR2: LNHDA and SQIVND (reference sequence). This CDR3 region has 15 residues. Sequencing used immunoSEQ multiplex PCR; TCRdb keeps in-frame clones, though not all of them. Reported are approximately 190,000 clones; the ten largest clones contain roughly 2%. Sequenced input: blood. This TCR came from a woman in her 30s in good health. This chain uses TRBV19 with TRBJ1-2; D call uncertain. The CDR3 nucleotides are TGTGCCAGTACCCCACCGGCAGGAAGGGACTATGGCTACACCTTC. Translating it yields CASTPPAGRDYGYTF. Combining the CDR3 with reference TRBV19 and TRBJ1-2 gives the whole variable domain DGGITQSPKYLFRKEGQNVTLSCEQNLNHDAMYWYRQDPGQGLRLIYYSQIVNDFQKGDIAEGYSVSREKKESFPLTVTSAQKNPTAFYLCASTPPAGRDYGYTFGSGTRLTVV.